A selection of T cell receptor beta chains follows, all from one sample in a study of cytomegalovirus exposure and HLA in healthy donors. Using immunoSEQ multiplex PCR, the repertoire was profiled, and TCRdb retains in-frame clones only, with some absent. The table includes about 140,000 clones, over 60% detected once. The sample taken for sequencing was PBMCs. These receptors originate from a male donor in good health and CMV-seropositive. The CDR3 runs from the conserved cysteine through the conserved F or W. Each record gives: V gene, D gene, J gene, clone size, CDR3 DNA, CDR3 protein. D genes are given only for firm matches. Not all rows give a size; the values are once, few, many and, for expanded clones, a class.

v_gene: TRBV4-2
d_gene: TRBD2
j_gene: TRBJ2-5
abundance: NA
CDR3nt: TGTGCCAGCAGCCGAGAGGGACTAGCGGGAGACGCGACCCAGTACTTC
CDR3aa: CASSREGLAGDATQYF

v_gene: TRBV2
d_gene: NA
j_gene: TRBJ1-3
abundance: NA
CDR3nt: TGTGCCAGCAGTGAACCGGGTTCACCAGCACACACCATATATTTT
CDR3aa: CASSEPGSPAHTIYF

v_gene: TRBV29-1
d_gene: TRBD2
j_gene: TRBJ2-1
abundance: NA
CDR3nt: TGCAGCGTTGGGGGACTAGCAAGTTATGAGCAGTTCTTC
CDR3aa: CSVGGLASYEQFF

v_gene: TRBV5-4
d_gene: TRBD1
j_gene: TRBJ2-3
abundance: NA
CDR3nt: TGTGCCAGCAGCTTCCCGGGACAGGGGCAAGATACGCAGTATTTT
CDR3aa: CASSFPGQGQDTQYF

v_gene: TRBV9
d_gene: TRBD2
j_gene: TRBJ2-3
abundance: NA
CDR3nt: TGTGCCAGCAGCCTGCGACTAGCGGGAGGACCAGATACGCAGTATTTT
CDR3aa: CASSLRLAGGPDTQYF

v_gene: TRBV4-2
d_gene: TRBD2
j_gene: TRBJ2-7
abundance: NA
CDR3nt: TGTGCCAGCAGCCAAATAGCGGGTCAAAGCTCCTACGAGCAGTACTTC
CDR3aa: CASSQIAGQSSYEQYF

v_gene: TRBV7-9
d_gene: TRBD2
j_gene: TRBJ2-7
abundance: NA
CDR3nt: TGTGCCAGCAGCCCCCGGGGAGGGCTTACCTACGAGCAGTACTTC
CDR3aa: CASSPRGGLTYEQYF

v_gene: TRBV6-5
d_gene: TRBD2
j_gene: TRBJ2-3
abundance: few
CDR3nt: TGTGCCAGCAGTTGGGCTAGCGGGGGTACAGATACGCAGTATTTT
CDR3aa: CASSWASGGTDTQYF

v_gene: TRBV29-1
d_gene: TRBD1
j_gene: TRBJ2-1
abundance: NA
CDR3nt: TGCAGCGTTGTGCAGGGGGAAATTTCCTACAATGAGCAGTTCTTC
CDR3aa: CSVVQGEISYNEQFF

v_gene: TRBV4-1
d_gene: TRBD2
j_gene: TRBJ2-7
abundance: NA
CDR3nt: TGCGCCAGCAGCCAACTAGCGGGGGCTGCCGCCTACGAGCAGTACTTC
CDR3aa: CASSQLAGAAAYEQYF

v_gene: TRBV5-1
d_gene: TRBD1
j_gene: TRBJ2-3
abundance: NA
CDR3nt: TGCGCCAGCAGCTTAAACCGGGACAGGGGCACAGATACGCAGTATTTT
CDR3aa: CASSLNRDRGTDTQYF

v_gene: TRBV9
d_gene: TRBD1
j_gene: TRBJ2-1
abundance: few
CDR3nt: TGTGCCAGCAGCGCGGTGGACAGGGCCGTGGAGGAGCAGTTCTTC
CDR3aa: CASSAVDRAVEEQFF

v_gene: TRBV2
d_gene: TRBD1
j_gene: TRBJ2-1
abundance: once
CDR3nt: TGTGCCAGCAGTCAAGGACAGGGCTACAATGAGCAGTTCTTC
CDR3aa: CASSQGQGYNEQFF

v_gene: TRBV2
d_gene: NA
j_gene: TRBJ1-1
abundance: NA
CDR3nt: TGTGCCAGCAAGAGGGGGACCACTGAAGCTTTCTTT
CDR3aa: CASKRGTTEAFF

v_gene: TRBV19
d_gene: TRBD2
j_gene: TRBJ2-3
abundance: NA
CDR3nt: TGTGCCAGTAGCCGAACTAGCGCCCTAGCGACAGATACGCAGTATTTT
CDR3aa: CASSRTSALATDTQYF

v_gene: TRBV6-1
d_gene: NA
j_gene: TRBJ1-3
abundance: NA
CDR3nt: TGTGCCAGCAGGCAAGGAGCTAACAGAAACACCATATATTTT
CDR3aa: CASRQGANRNTIYF

v_gene: TRBV19
d_gene: NA
j_gene: TRBJ1-3
abundance: once
CDR3nt: TGTGCCAGTATTTCCGGCAGGGCCCAACCTGGAAACACCATATATTTT
CDR3aa: CASISGRAQPGNTIYF

v_gene: TRBV10-1
d_gene: NA
j_gene: TRBJ2-5
abundance: few
CDR3nt: TGCGCCAGCAGTGAGTCGGGCAGCCCGGGACAAGAGACCCAGTACTTC
CDR3aa: CASSESGSPGQETQYF

v_gene: TRBV5-4
d_gene: TRBD2
j_gene: TRBJ2-7
abundance: NA
CDR3nt: TGTGCCAGCAGCTCAGCGGGGGCCTACGAGCAGTACTTC
CDR3aa: CASSSAGAYEQYF

v_gene: TRBV2
d_gene: NA
j_gene: TRBJ2-1
abundance: NA
CDR3nt: TGTGCCAGCAGGGATGACGGCGGGTACAATGAGCAGTTCTTC
CDR3aa: CASRDDGGYNEQFF

v_gene: TRBV18
d_gene: TRBD2
j_gene: TRBJ2-3
abundance: NA
CDR3nt: TGTGCCAGCTCACCACGAGCAGCGGGAGGCACAGATACGCAGTATTTT
CDR3aa: CASSPRAAGGTDTQYF

v_gene: TRBV7-8
d_gene: TRBD2
j_gene: TRBJ2-3
abundance: NA
CDR3nt: TGTGCCAGCAGCTTAGGACGAGGGAGGGCCGGAGATACGCAGTATTTT
CDR3aa: CASSLGRGRAGDTQYF

v_gene: TRBV10-3
d_gene: TRBD2
j_gene: TRBJ2-1
abundance: NA
CDR3nt: TGTGCCATCAGCGGACTAGCGGGAGGCCAATACAATGAGCAGTTCTTC
CDR3aa: CAISGLAGGQYNEQFF

v_gene: TRBV10-2
d_gene: TRBD1
j_gene: TRBJ2-2
abundance: NA
CDR3nt: TGCGCCAGCAGTGAGGAGGGGGCGACCGGGGAGCTGTTTTTT
CDR3aa: CASSEEGATGELFF

v_gene: TRBV7-6
d_gene: TRBD2
j_gene: TRBJ2-5
abundance: few
CDR3nt: TGTGCCAGCAGCCCCGGGACTAGCGGGAGGGAATGGGAGACCCAGTACTTC
CDR3aa: CASSPGTSGREWETQYF

v_gene: TRBV7-9
d_gene: NA
j_gene: TRBJ1-5
abundance: NA
CDR3nt: TGTGCCAGCAGCTTAGAAGCGTCAGCTTCTAGCAATCAGCCCCAGCATTTT
CDR3aa: CASSLEASASSNQPQHF

v_gene: TRBV5-1
d_gene: TRBD2
j_gene: TRBJ2-3
abundance: NA
CDR3nt: TGCGCCAGCAGCCCCTCGGCACTAGCGAGTATAGATAGCACAGATACGCAGTATTTT
CDR3aa: CASSPSALASIDSTDTQYF

v_gene: TRBV9
d_gene: TRBD1
j_gene: TRBJ2-1
abundance: once
CDR3nt: TGTGCCAGCAGCGTAGACGGGACAGCAATCAATGAGCAGTTCTTC
CDR3aa: CASSVDGTAINEQFF

v_gene: TRBV27
d_gene: TRBD1
j_gene: TRBJ1-1
abundance: NA
CDR3nt: TGTGCCAGCACCGACGGGACAGGGACGGCTGAAGCTTTCTTT
CDR3aa: CASTDGTGTAEAFF

v_gene: TRBV6-5
d_gene: NA
j_gene: TRBJ1-1
abundance: few
CDR3nt: TGTGCCAGCAGTGAGAGGGGGACTGAAGCTTTCTTT
CDR3aa: CASSERGTEAFF

v_gene: TRBV6-5
d_gene: NA
j_gene: TRBJ2-3
abundance: NA
CDR3nt: TGTGCCAGCAGTTACTCGAGTTGGGAGGGCACAGATACGCAGTATTTT
CDR3aa: CASSYSSWEGTDTQYF

v_gene: TRBV15
d_gene: NA
j_gene: TRBJ2-1
abundance: NA
CDR3nt: TGTGCCACCAGCAGAGGGTCAACTTTGGATGAGCAGTTCTTC
CDR3aa: CATSRGSTLDEQFF

v_gene: TRBV15
d_gene: TRBD2
j_gene: TRBJ2-3
abundance: NA
CDR3nt: TGTGCCACCAGCGGTGGGACTAGCCCCACAGATACGCAGTATTTT
CDR3aa: CATSGGTSPTDTQYF

v_gene: TRBV19
d_gene: NA
j_gene: TRBJ2-7
abundance: NA
CDR3nt: TGTGCCAGTAGTATAGTCGAGGGTTCGGGCGAGCAGTACTTC
CDR3aa: CASSIVEGSGEQYF

v_gene: TRBV27
d_gene: NA
j_gene: TRBJ2-7
abundance: once
CDR3nt: TGTGCCAGCAAGCTAGGCGGCGTCCCCTACGAGCAGTACTTC
CDR3aa: CASKLGGVPYEQYF

v_gene: TRBV29-1
d_gene: TRBD2
j_gene: TRBJ2-1
abundance: NA
CDR3nt: TGCAGCGTTCCCCCTCGGGGGGGCCTACATGAGCAGTTCTTC
CDR3aa: CSVPPRGGLHEQFF

v_gene: TRBV6-5
d_gene: TRBD2
j_gene: TRBJ2-7
abundance: once
CDR3nt: TGTGCCAGCAGTTACTCCCCCCGGACTAGATTATACGAGCAGTACTTC
CDR3aa: CASSYSPRTRLYEQYF

v_gene: TRBV29-1
d_gene: TRBD1
j_gene: TRBJ1-2
abundance: NA
CDR3nt: TGCAGCGTTGGACGGGACAGGGACTATGGCTACACCTTC
CDR3aa: CSVGRDRDYGYTF

v_gene: TRBV9
d_gene: TRBD1
j_gene: TRBJ2-1
abundance: NA
CDR3nt: TGTGCCAGCAGCACCGGGACAGCCTACAATGAGCAGTTCTTC
CDR3aa: CASSTGTAYNEQFF

v_gene: TRBV5-6
d_gene: NA
j_gene: TRBJ2-3
abundance: NA
CDR3nt: TGTGCCAGCAGCTTGTTTGAGGGCCTGGTCACAGATACGCAGTATTTT
CDR3aa: CASSLFEGLVTDTQYF

v_gene: TRBV9
d_gene: NA
j_gene: TRBJ2-7
abundance: NA
CDR3nt: TGTGCCAGCAGCCCCAGGCCCTCGGACGAGCAGTACTTC
CDR3aa: CASSPRPSDEQYF

v_gene: TRBV5-8
d_gene: TRBD1
j_gene: TRBJ2-1
abundance: NA
CDR3nt: TGTGCCAGCAGCAGGGACAGGGGGCCGGGATTCGGCAATGAGCAGTTCTTC
CDR3aa: CASSRDRGPGFGNEQFF

v_gene: TRBV7-9
d_gene: NA
j_gene: TRBJ2-3
abundance: NA
CDR3nt: TGTTCCAGCAGCTTAGGGCCGCCATCAGATACGCAGTATTTT
CDR3aa: CSSSLGPPSDTQYF